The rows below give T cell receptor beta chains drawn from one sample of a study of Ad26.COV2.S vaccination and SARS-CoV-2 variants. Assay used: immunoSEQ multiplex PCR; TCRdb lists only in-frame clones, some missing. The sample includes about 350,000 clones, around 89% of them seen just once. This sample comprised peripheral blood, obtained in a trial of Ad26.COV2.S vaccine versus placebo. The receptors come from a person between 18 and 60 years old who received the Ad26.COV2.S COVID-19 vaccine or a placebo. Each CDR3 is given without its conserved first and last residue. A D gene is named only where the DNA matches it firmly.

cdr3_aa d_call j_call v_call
ASGRYSYEQY NA TRBJ2-7 TRBV6-5
ASSESGFAETQY NA TRBJ2-5 TRBV10-2
ASSPDRGHEQF TRBD1 TRBJ2-1 TRBV7-2
ASSVQAGTSGNTIY NA TRBJ1-3 TRBV9
ASSMRTDYSPLH NA TRBJ1-6 TRBV19
ASSSIAGDQETQY TRBD2 TRBJ2-5 TRBV11-2
ASSSGPHEQY NA TRBJ2-7 TRBV12-3/TRBV12-4
ASSLVEAGIGRNEQF TRBD2 TRBJ2-1 TRBV7-9
ASSEGTVYEQY NA TRBJ2-7 TRBV6-1
ASSEDVFMNTEAF NA TRBJ1-1 TRBV2
ASRGGNTGELF NA TRBJ2-2 TRBV28
SHFEGADYGYT TRBD1 TRBJ1-2 TRBV29-1
ATSETGASTDTQY TRBD1 TRBJ2-3 TRBV24-1
ASSGGFGANVLT TRBD1 TRBJ2-6 TRBV19
ASSISGRPSTDTQY NA TRBJ2-3 TRBV19
ASSGAGAPAYNEQF NA TRBJ2-1 TRBV5-1
ASSDQWDGAEQY NA TRBJ2-7 TRBV6-1
ASSPSSLSYEQY NA TRBJ2-7 TRBV5-1